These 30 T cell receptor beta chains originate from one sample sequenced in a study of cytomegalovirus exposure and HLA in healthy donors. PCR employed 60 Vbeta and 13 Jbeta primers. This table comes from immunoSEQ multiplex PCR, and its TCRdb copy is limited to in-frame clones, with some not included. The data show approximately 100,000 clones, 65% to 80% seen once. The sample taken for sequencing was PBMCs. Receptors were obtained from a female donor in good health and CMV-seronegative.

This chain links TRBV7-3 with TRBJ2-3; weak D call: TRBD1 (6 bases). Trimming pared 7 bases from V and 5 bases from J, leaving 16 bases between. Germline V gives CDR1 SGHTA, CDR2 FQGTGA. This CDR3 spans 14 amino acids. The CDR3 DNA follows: TGTGCCAGCATCTACAGGGAAGGAGAAGATACGCAGTATTTT. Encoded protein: CASIYREGEDTQYF.

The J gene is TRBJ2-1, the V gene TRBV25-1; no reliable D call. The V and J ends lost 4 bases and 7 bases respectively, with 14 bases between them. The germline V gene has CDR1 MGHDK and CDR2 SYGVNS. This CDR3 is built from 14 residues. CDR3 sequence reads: CASSAPNSKNEQFF. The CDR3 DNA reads TGTGCCAGCAGTGCCCCAAATAGCAAGAATGAGCAGTTCTTC.

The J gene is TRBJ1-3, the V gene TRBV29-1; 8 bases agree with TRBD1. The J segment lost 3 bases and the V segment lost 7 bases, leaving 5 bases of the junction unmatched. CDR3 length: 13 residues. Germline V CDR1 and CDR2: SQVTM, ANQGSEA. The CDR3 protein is CSAAQGVGNTIYF. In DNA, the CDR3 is TGCAGCGCAGCACAGGGGGTTGGAAACACCATATATTTT.

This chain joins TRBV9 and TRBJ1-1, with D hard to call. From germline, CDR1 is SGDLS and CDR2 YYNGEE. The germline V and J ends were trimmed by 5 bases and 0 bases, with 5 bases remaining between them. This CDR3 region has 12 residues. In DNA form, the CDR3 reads TGTGCCAGCAGAAGAGTGAACACTGAAGCTTTCTTT. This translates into CASRRVNTEAFF.

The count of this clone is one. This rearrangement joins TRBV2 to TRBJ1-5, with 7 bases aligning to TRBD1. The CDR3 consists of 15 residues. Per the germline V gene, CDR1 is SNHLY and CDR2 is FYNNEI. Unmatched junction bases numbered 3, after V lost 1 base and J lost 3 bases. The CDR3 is CASSEGQGPNQPQHF. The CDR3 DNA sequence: TGTGCCAGCAGTGAAGGACAGGGACCCAATCAGCCCCAGCATTTT.

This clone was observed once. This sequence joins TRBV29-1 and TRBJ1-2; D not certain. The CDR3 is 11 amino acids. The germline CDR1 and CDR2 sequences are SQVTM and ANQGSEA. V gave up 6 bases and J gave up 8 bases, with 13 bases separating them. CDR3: CSVREGEGYTF. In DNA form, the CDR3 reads TGCAGCGTCCGGGAGGGAGAGGGCTACACCTTC. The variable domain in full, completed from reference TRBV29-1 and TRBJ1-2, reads SAVISQKPSRDICQRGTSLTIQCQVDSQVTMMFWYRQQPGQSLTLIATANQGSEATYESGFVIDKFPISRPNLTFSTLTVSNMSPEDSSIYLCSVREGEGYTFGSGTRLTVV.

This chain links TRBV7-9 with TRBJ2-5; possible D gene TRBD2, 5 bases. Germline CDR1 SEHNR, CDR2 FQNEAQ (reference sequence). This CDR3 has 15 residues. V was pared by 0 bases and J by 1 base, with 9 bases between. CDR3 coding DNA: TGTGCCAGCAGCTTAGCGGCAGGACTCCAAGAGACCCAGTACTTC. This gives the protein CASSLAAGLQETQYF.

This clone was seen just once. The CDR3 region is CASSLSGQENQPQHF. CDR3 nucleotide sequence: TGTGCCAGCAGCTTGTCGGGACAGGAGAATCAGCCCCAGCATTTT. The V gene is TRBV11-3, the J gene TRBJ1-5, with 8 nucleotides matching TRBD1. Germline assignment: CDR1 SGHNT and CDR2 YENEEA. This CDR3 spans 15 amino acids. V lost 3 bases, J lost 4 bases, and 5 bases stayed unmatched.

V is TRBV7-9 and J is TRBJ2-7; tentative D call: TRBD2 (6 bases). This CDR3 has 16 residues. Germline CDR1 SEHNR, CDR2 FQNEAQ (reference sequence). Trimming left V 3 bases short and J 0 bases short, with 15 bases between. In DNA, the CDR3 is TGTGCCAGCAGCTTCGGTCGGGGACTCCCCTCCTACGAGCAGTACTTC. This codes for CASSFGRGLPSYEQYF.

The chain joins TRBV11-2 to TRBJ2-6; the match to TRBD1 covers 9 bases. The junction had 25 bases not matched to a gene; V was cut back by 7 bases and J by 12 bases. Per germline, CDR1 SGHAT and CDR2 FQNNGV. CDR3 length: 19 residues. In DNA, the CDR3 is TGTGCCAGCAACTCCGGGACAGGGTCCTATCAACCCCTTTCAAGCGTCCTGACTTTC. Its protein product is CASNSGTGSYQPLSSVLTF. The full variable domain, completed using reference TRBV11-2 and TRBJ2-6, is EAGVAQSPRYKIIEKRQSVAFWCNPISGHATLYWYQQILGQGPKLLIQFQNNGVVDDSQLPKDRFSAERLKGVDSTLKIQPAKLEDSAVYLCASNSGTGSYQPLSSVLTFGAGSRLTVL.

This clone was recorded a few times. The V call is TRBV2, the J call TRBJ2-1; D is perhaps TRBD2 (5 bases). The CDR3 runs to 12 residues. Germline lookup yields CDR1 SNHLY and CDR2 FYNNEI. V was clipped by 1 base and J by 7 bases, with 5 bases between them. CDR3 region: CASSEGGNEQFF. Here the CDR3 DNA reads TGTGCCAGCAGTGAAGGAGGGAATGAGCAGTTCTTC. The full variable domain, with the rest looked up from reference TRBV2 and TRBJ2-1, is EPEVTQTPSHQVTQMGQEVILRCVPISNHLYFYWYRQILGQKVEFLVSFYNNEISEKSEIFDDQFSVERPDGSNFTLKIRSTKLEDSAMYFCASSEGGNEQFFGPGTRLTVL.

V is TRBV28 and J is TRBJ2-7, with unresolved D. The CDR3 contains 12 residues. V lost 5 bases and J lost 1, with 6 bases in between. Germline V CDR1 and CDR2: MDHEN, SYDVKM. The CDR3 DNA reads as TGTGCCAGCAGTCAGACTTCCTACGAGCAGTACTTC. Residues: CASSQTSYEQYF.

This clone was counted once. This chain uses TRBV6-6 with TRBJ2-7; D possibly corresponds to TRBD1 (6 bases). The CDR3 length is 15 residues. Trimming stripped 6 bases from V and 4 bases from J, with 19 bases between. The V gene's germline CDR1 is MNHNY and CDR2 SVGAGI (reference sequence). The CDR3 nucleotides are TGTGCCAGCAGCTCGGTAGGGGGTAGAGTTTACGAGCAGTACTTC. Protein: CASSSVGGRVYEQYF.

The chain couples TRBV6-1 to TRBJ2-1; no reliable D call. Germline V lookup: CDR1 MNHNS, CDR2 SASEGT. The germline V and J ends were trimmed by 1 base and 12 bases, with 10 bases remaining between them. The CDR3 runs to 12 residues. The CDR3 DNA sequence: TGTGCCAGCAGTGAAGTCACGTCTACGCAGTTCTTC. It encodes CASSEVTSTQFF.

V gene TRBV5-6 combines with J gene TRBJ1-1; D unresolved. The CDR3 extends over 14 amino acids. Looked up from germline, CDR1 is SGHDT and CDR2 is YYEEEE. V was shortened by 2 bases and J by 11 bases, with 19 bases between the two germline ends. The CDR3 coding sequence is TGTGCCAGCAGCTTTTCTCAGAGGGCTTTGGGTGCTTTCTTT. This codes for CASSFSQRALGAFF.

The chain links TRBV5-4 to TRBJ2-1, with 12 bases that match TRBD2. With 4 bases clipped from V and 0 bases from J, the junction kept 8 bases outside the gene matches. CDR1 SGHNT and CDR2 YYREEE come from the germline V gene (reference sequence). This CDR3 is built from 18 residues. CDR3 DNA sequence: TGTGCCAGCAGCGAATGGGGACTAGCGGGTTCCTCCTACAATGAGCAGTTCTTC. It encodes CASSEWGLAGSSYNEQFF.

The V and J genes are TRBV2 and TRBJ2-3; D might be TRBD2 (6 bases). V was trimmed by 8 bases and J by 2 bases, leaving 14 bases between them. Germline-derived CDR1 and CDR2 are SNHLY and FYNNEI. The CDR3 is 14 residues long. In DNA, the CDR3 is TGTGCCAGCCGGAGGGGATACCCCACAGATACGCAGTATTTT. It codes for CASRRGYPTDTQYF.

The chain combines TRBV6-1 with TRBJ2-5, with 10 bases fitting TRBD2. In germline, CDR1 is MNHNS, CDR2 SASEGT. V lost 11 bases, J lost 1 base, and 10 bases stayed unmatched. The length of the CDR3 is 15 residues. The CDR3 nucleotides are TGTGCCGCGCAGTCCAAGCGGGGGGGCCAAGAGACCCAGTACTTC. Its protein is CAAQSKRGGQETQYF.

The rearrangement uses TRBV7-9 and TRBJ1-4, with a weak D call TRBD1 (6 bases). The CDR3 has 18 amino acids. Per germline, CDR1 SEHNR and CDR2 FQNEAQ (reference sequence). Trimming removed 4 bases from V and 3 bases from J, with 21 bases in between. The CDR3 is CASSSKIIYRVPNEKLFF. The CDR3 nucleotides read TGTGCCAGCAGCTCCAAAATAATATACAGGGTTCCTAATGAAAAACTGTTTTTT.

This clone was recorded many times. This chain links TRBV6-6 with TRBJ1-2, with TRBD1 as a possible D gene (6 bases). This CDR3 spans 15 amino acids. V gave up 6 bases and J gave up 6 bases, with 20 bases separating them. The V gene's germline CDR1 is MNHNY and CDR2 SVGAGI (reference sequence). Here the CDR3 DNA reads TGTGCCAGCAGCCTGAACAAACAGGGAAGGGATGGCTACACCTTC. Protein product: CASSLNKQGRDGYTF.

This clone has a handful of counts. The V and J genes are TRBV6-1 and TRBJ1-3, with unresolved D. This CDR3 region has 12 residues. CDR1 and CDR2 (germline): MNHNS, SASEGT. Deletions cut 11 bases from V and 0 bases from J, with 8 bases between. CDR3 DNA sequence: TGTGCCGCGAAGAGCTCTGGAAACACCATATATTTT. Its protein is CAAKSSGNTIYF.

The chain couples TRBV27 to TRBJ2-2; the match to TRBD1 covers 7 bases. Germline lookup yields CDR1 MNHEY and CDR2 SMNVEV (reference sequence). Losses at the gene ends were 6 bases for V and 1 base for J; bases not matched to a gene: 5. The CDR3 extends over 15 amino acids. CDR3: CASSMTGRNTGELFF. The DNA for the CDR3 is TGTGCCAGCAGCATGACAGGGAGGAACACCGGGGAGCTGTTTTTT.

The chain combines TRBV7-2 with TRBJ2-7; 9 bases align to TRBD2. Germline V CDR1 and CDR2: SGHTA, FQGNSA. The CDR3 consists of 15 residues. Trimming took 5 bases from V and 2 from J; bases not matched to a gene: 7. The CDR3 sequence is CASSLGAGGPYEQYF. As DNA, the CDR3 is TGTGCCAGCAGCCTCGGGGCGGGGGGGCCCTACGAGCAGTACTTC.

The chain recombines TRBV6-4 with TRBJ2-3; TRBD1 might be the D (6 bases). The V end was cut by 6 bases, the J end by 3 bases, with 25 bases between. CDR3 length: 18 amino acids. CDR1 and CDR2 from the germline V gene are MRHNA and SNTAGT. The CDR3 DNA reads TGTGCCAGCAGCGCCGACCCTACAGGGCTCGGGTCGACAGATACGCAGTATTTT. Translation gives CASSADPTGLGSTDTQYF.

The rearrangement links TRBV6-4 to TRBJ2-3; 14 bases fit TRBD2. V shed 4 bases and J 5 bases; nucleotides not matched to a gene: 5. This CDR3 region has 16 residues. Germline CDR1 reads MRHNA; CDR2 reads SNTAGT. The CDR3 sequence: CASSVTSGGAGDTQYF. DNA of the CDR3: TGTGCCAGCAGTGTGACTAGCGGGGGGGCCGGAGATACGCAGTATTTT.

The CDR3 spells CAARGGAYEQYF. Here the CDR3 DNA reads TGTGCCGCTAGGGGAGGGGCCTACGAGCAGTACTTC. The rearrangement links TRBV2 to TRBJ2-5, with 7 bases aligning to TRBD2. The DNA end lines up better with TRBJ2-7; the J call may be wrong. CDR1 and CDR2 (germline): SNHLY, FYNNEI. This CDR3 comprises 12 residues.

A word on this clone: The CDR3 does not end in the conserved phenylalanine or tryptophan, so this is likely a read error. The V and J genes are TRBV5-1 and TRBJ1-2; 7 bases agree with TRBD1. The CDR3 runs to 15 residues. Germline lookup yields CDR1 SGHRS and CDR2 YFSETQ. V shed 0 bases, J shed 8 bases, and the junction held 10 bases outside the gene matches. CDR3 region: CASSLGDSLRGGYTL. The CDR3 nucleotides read TGCGCCAGCAGCTTGGGGGACAGTCTAAGAGGAGGCTACACCCTC.

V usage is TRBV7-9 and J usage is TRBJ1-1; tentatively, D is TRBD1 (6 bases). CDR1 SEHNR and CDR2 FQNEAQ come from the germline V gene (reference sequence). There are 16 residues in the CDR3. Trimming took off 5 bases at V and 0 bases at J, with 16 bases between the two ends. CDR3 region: CASSTRRDTVNTEAFF. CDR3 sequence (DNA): TGTGCCAGCAGCACACGCAGGGACACCGTGAACACTGAAGCTTTCTTT.

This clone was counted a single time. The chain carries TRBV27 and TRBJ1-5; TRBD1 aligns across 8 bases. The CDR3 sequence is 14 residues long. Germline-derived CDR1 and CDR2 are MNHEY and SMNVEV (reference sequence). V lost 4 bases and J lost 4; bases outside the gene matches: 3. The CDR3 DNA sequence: TGTGCCAGCAGTTGGGGGACAGGTAATCAGCCCCAGCATTTT. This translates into CASSWGTGNQPQHF.

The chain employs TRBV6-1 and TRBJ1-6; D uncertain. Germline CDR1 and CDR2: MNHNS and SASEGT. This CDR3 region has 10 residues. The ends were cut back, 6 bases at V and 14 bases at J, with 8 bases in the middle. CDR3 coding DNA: TGTGCCAGCAGACAGTCAGCCCTCCACTTT. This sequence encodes CASRQSALHF.